This entry concerns a single TCR beta chain. This sample was taken from a study of blood T cell repertoires in COVID-19. At the level of the study: Sources were T cells, B-cell-depleted T cells, or PBMCs; the material itself was cDNA or gDNA.

The authors' processing: Amplification with reference gene primers provided the estimates of nucleated cell counts. Some clones are missing from TCRdb's copy, which holds only in-frame ones; the method was immunoSEQ multiplex PCR. The V and J calls and clone size were taken over from that table, and D and trimming were inferred from the DNA. The sample records about 110,000 clones, about 75% being singletons. V was clipped by 4 bases and J by 2 bases, with 8 bases between them. CDR3 length equals 13 residues. Per germline, CDR1 LGHNA and CDR2 YSLEER. This sequence originates from a woman of 80 years or more with active or convalescent COVID-19. The material sequenced was peripheral blood. The rearrangement uses TRBV4-3 and TRBJ1-2, with D hard to call. Here the CDR3 reads CASSPQMNYGYTF. CDR3 bases: TGCGCCAGCAGCCCACAGATGAACTATGGCTACACCTTC.